Shown below are 24 T cell receptor beta chains from a single sample sequenced in a study of blood T cells in healthy people across ages. The second PCR ran about 6 to 11 cycles with a sample-barcoded 5' primer and J-beta primers. TCRdb reprocessed the 5' RACE reads with MiXCR, giving one entry per CDR3 protein. Of some 800,000 distinct CDR3 sequences in the sample, more than 20% are singletons; the top ten hold around 3.6%. These sequences were also reported in another study, on T cells of mothers and their children.

The sample consisted of blood. The source is a boy aged 5-17 years in good health.

The chain couples TRBV4-1 to TRBJ2-6; 7 nucleotides line up with TRBD2. Looked up from germline, CDR1 is MGHRA and CDR2 is YSYEKL. The CDR3 covers 18 residues. Trimming cost V 0 bases and J 1 base; bases outside gene matches: 6. CDR3 DNA: TGCGCCAGCAGCCAAGAGGTCGGGGGGTTATCTGGGGCCAACGTCCTGACTTTC. Protein sequence: CASSQEVGGLSGANVLTF.

Remarks on this clonotype: The junction shows a germline mismatch at one end, possibly a read error. CDR3 region: CASSEAGGAYNGQFF. CDR3 coding DNA: TGTGCCAGCAGTGAGGCGGGGGGAGCGTACAATGGGCAGTTCTTC. The chain carries TRBV2 and TRBJ2-1, with TRBD2 matching 8 bases. The V gene's germline CDR1 is SNHLY and CDR2 FYNNEI. The length of the CDR3 is 15 residues.

This clonotype was detected only a few times. V and J are TRBV12-3 or TRBV12-4 and TRBJ1-4, with D perhaps matching TRBD1 (5 bases). Trimming took off 3 bases at V and 8 bases at J, with 16 bases between the two ends. The CDR3 spans 15 residues. The CDR3 DNA follows: TGTGCCAGCAGTTTGAAGGGCAGGGTGGACGAAAAACTGTTTTTT. Its translation is CASSLKGRVDEKLFF.

A few counts support this clonotype. V is TRBV20-1 and J is TRBJ2-1; 12 nucleotides line up with TRBD2. Germline V gene lookup returns CDR1 DFQATT and CDR2 SNEGSKA (reference sequence). The CDR3 is made up of 14 amino acids. V was pared by 1 base and J by 9 bases, with 4 bases of the junction left unmatched. The CDR3 nucleotides read TGCAGTGCTAGAGGACTAGCGGGAGACCTTGAGCAGTTCTTC. Translated: CSARGLAGDLEQFF.

The chain recombines TRBV29-1 with TRBJ2-7; 8 nucleotides align to TRBD2. CDR3 length: 14 amino acids. V lost 0 bases and J lost 7; bases outside the gene matches: 8. The germline CDR1 and CDR2 sequences are SQVTM and ANQGSEA. The CDR3 nucleotides read TGCAGCGTTGAAGATCCCAGGGGCGGGAGGGAGCAGTACTTC. The encoded protein is CSVEDPRGGREQYF.

The chain couples TRBV2 to TRBJ2-3, with TRBD1 as a possible D gene (6 bases). This CDR3 has 13 residues. CDR1 is SNHLY and CDR2 is FYNNEI in the germline V gene. V shed 4 bases and J shed 4 bases, with 9 bases lying between them. Here the CDR3 reads CASSVRGADTQYF. Written as DNA, the CDR3 is TGTGCCAGCAGTGTCAGGGGCGCAGATACGCAGTATTTT. Using reference TRBV2 and TRBJ2-3 for the parts outside the CDR3, the full variable domain is EPEVTQTPSHQVTQMGQEVILRCVPISNHLYFYWYRQILGQKVEFLVSFYNNEISEKSEIFDDQFSVERPDGSNFTLKIRSTKLEDSAMYFCASSVRGADTQYFGPGTRLTVL.

The chain is built from TRBV5-1 and TRBJ1-5; D remains unclear. The germline V gene has CDR1 SGHRS and CDR2 YFSETQ. The CDR3 covers 15 residues. Trimming shortened V by 2 bases and J by 3 bases, and 12 bases separated the two germline ends. The CDR3 here is CASSFLPEPNQPQHF. DNA for the CDR3: TGCGCCAGCAGCTTCTTACCCGAACCCAATCAGCCCCAGCATTTT.

The gene calls are TRBV6-6 and TRBJ2-1; D may be TRBD2 (6 bases). The V and J ends lost 4 bases and 0 bases respectively, with 10 bases between them. Per the germline V gene, CDR1 is MNHNY and CDR2 is SVGAGI (reference sequence). The CDR3 runs to 15 residues. In nucleotides, the CDR3 is TGTGCCAGCAGTTTAAGAGCGGGCTCCTACAATGAGCAGTTCTTC. This gives the protein CASSLRAGSYNEQFF.

V is TRBV9 and J is TRBJ1-3; TRBD1 is a possible D gene (6 bases). The germline V and J ends were trimmed by 1 base and 3 bases, with 20 bases remaining between them. The CDR3 length is 18 residues. Germline assignment: CDR1 SGDLS and CDR2 YYNGEE. The CDR3 nucleotides read TGTGCCAGCAGCGTATTCAGAACAGGGCAAGAAGATGGAAACACCATATATTTT. Translating gives CASSVFRTGQEDGNTIYF.

This clonotype showed up just a few times. As DNA, the CDR3 is TGCGCCAGCAGCCAAGAGTTACTAGCGGGGAGGGCAGATACGCAGTATTTT. Translated: CASSQELLAGRADTQYF. This chain joins TRBV4-3 and TRBJ2-3; 10 bases are a match to TRBD2. The CDR3 sequence is 17 residues long. Looked up from germline, CDR1 is LGHNA and CDR2 is YSLEER. The V gene end was trimmed by 0 bases and the J gene end by 4 bases; junction bases not matched to a gene: 7.

This sequence joins TRBV27 and TRBJ2-5; 8 bases are shared with TRBD1. The CDR3 has 13 amino acids. V trimming: 3 bases; J trimming: 6 bases; junction bases outside the gene matches: 3. Germline CDR1 MNHEY, CDR2 SMNVEV (reference sequence). The CDR3 bases are TGTGCCAGCAGTTTCGACAGGGGAAAGACCCAGTACTTC. It yields the protein CASSFDRGKTQYF.

The chain joins TRBV20-1 to TRBJ1-4; D not resolved. CDR1 and CDR2 (germline): DFQATT, SNEGSKA (reference sequence). V was shortened by 0 bases and J by 4 bases, with 12 bases between the two germline ends. The CDR3 covers 15 residues. This chain's CDR3 is CSARDGGRINEKLFF. In DNA, the CDR3 is TGCAGTGCTAGAGATGGTGGACGGATTAATGAAAAACTGTTTTTT.

This clonotype was found a few times. This may come from a read error, since a much larger clone is one base off. Here the CDR3 DNA reads TGCAGTGCTAGAGATCCAGATACGCAGTATTTT. Amino acids: CSARDPDTQYF. The chain joins TRBV20-1 to TRBJ2-3; no reliable D call. CDR1 is DFQATT and CDR2 is SNEGSKA in the germline V gene (reference sequence). Trimming took off 0 bases at V and 4 bases at J, with 2 bases between the two ends. This CDR3 spans 11 amino acids.

This clonotype was counted many times. V usage is TRBV7-2 and J usage is TRBJ1-5; D is perhaps TRBD1 (6 bases). V was clipped by 5 bases and J by 2 bases, with 10 bases between them. The CDR3 extends over 14 amino acids. Germline CDR1 and CDR2: SGHTA and FQGNSA. CDR3 in DNA: TGTGCCAGCAGCGCCCGACAGGGCAATCAGCCCCAGCATTTT. Translated: CASSARQGNQPQHF.

The chain recombines TRBV28 with TRBJ2-3; 7 bases match TRBD2. Germline CDR1 reads MDHEN; CDR2 reads SYDVKM. CDR3 size: 16 residues. V shed 5 bases, J shed 0 bases, and the junction held 8 bases outside the gene matches. CDR3 loop: CASSPSSGSSTDTQYF. The CDR3 DNA reads as TGTGCCAGCAGTCCTTCTAGCGGCTCTAGCACAGATACGCAGTATTTT. The entire variable domain, with the rest obtained from reference TRBV28 and TRBJ2-3, is as follows: DVKVTQSSRYLVKRTGEKVFLECVQDMDHENMFWYRQDPGLGLRLIYFSYDVKMKEKGDIPEGYSVSREKKERFSLILESASTNQTSMYLCASSPSSGSSTDTQYFGPGTRLTVL.

Concerning this clonotype: One end of the junction fails to match germline, which may point to a read error. The rearrangement joins TRBV3-1 to TRBJ2-1, with 10 bases identical to TRBD2. In germline, CDR1 is LGHDT, CDR2 YNNKEL (reference sequence). The CDR3 is 15 residues long. CDR3 loop: CANSQGRAGLALKFF. The CDR3 DNA reads TGTGCCAACAGCCAAGGGAGGGCGGGACTAGCGCTCAAGTTCTTC.

The chain couples TRBV2 to TRBJ1-5, with D hard to call. CDR3 length: 16 residues. V was shortened by 3 bases and J by 2 bases, with 14 bases between the two germline ends. CDR1 and CDR2 (germline): SNHLY, FYNNEI. DNA for the CDR3: TGTGCCAGCAGTGATCCGGGGTACACGCGCAATCAGCCCCAGCATTTT. Encoded protein: CASSDPGYTRNQPQHF.

The J gene is TRBJ1-2, the V gene TRBV29-1; D is possibly TRBD1 (5 bases). The CDR3 loop spans 12 amino acids. Per germline, CDR1 SQVTM and CDR2 ANQGSEA. Trimming removed 4 bases at V and 8 bases at J, with 14 bases between. The CDR3 nucleotides read TGCAGCGTTGCGGGGCCCGGAGGGGGCTACACCTTC. Amino acid sequence: CSVAGPGGGYTF.

This clonotype turned up a few times. This chain uses TRBV20-1 with TRBJ2-5, with 10 nucleotides matching TRBD1. Germline-derived CDR1 and CDR2 are DFQATT and SNEGSKA (reference sequence). J gave up 4 bases and V 6 bases, and 8 bases lay outside the gene matches. CDR3 size: 14 residues. The DNA of the CDR3 is TGCAGTGCCCTGGGACAGGGGAAATCAGAGACCCAGTACTTC. It is translated as CSALGQGKSETQYF.

This clonotype was found a few times. V is TRBV20-1 and J is TRBJ1-5; D call uncertain. V was trimmed by 3 bases and J by 0 bases, leaving 9 bases between them. Germline V gene sequence: CDR1 DFQATT, CDR2 SNEGSKA (reference sequence). The CDR3 has 14 residues. CDR3 DNA sequence: TGCAGTGCTAGGAGCAGCTATAGCAATCAGCCCCAGCATTTT. Its translation: CSARSSYSNQPQHF.

The genes are TRBV2 and TRBJ2-5; 8 nucleotides match TRBD1. TRBJ2-1 explains the end of the DNA better; the J call may be wrong. The germline V gene encodes CDR1 SNHLY and CDR2 FYNNEI. This CDR3 region has 15 residues. The CDR3: CASSPDRGGHNEQFF. The CDR3 DNA reads TGTGCCAGCAGTCCAGACAGGGGTGGTCACAATGAGCAGTTCTTC.

This clonotype was counted between two and nine times. The CDR3, as DNA: TGTGCCAGCAGTCGCCTCGGGACAGTGAGCACAGATACGCAGTATTTT. This encodes CASSRLGTVSTDTQYF. V and J are TRBV28 and TRBJ2-3, with 7 nucleotides matching TRBD1. Germline lookup yields CDR1 MDHEN and CDR2 SYDVKM. Trimming at V came to 5 bases and at J to 0 bases, leaving 8 bases not matched to a gene. The CDR3 has 16 residues.

The J gene is TRBJ2-5, the V gene TRBV5-1, with 8 positions matching TRBD2. J gave up 0 bases and V 5 bases, and 18 bases lay outside the gene matches. Germline values: CDR1 SGHRS, CDR2 YFSETQ. This CDR3 comprises 19 residues. CDR3 nucleotide sequence: TGCGCCAGCAGACGTGAGACTGGCGGGGGGACTGCATACCAAGAGACCCAGTACTTC. Encoded protein: CASRRETGGGTAYQETQYF.

This chain joins TRBV4-1 and TRBJ2-3; D is unclear. The ends were cut back, 4 bases at V and 4 bases at J, with 15 bases in the middle. The CDR3 runs to 15 residues. Germline V gene lookup returns CDR1 MGHRA and CDR2 YSYEKL. The CDR3 DNA follows: TGCGCCAGCAGCCCCCACCCGAGAAGGGCAGATACGCAGTATTTT. Residues: CASSPHPRRADTQYF.